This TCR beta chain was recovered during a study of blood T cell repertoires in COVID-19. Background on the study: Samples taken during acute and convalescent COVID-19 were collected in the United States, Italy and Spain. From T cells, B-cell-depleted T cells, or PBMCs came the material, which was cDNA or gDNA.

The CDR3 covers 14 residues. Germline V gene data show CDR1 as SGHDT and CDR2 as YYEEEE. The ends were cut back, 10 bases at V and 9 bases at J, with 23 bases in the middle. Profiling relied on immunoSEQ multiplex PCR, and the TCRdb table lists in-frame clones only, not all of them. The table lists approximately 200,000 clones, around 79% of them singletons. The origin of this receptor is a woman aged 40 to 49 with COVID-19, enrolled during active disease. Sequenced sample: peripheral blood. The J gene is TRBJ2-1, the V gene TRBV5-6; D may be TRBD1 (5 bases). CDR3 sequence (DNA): TGTGCCTGTTCCAGGGTGAGTCCTACAGGTGAGCAGTTCTTC. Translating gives CACSRVSPTGEQFF.